The 27 T cell receptor beta chains below were found in one sample sequenced in a study of CD8+CD57+ T cells in acquired aplastic anemia (dated by TCRdb to about 2018). For sequencing, an Illumina HiSeq 2000 was employed. Genomic DNA served as template for TCR beta VDJ combination and CDR3 sequence profiling. TCRdb handled the public reads itself, with Q25 trimming in fastp and clone calling in MiXCR, and kept productive beta chains. CDR3 protein duplicates are merged, each entry listing the most common genes and DNA. Counted in this sample were approximately 300,000 distinct CDR3 sequences; under 60% of them appeared once. The top ten clonotypes cover around 1.3% of the sample. The patients picked for sequencing were ones in whom flow cytometry had shown an expansion of CD8+CD57+ cells. The sample consisted of sorted CD4+, CD8+, or CD8+CD57+ T cells (not recorded which) from PBMCs. Source of these receptors: a human donor with aplastic anemia.

The CDR3: CSASPGLADFTDTQYF. The CDR3, as DNA: TGCAGTGCTAGCCCCGGACTAGCGGATTTCACAGATACGCAGTATTTT. The chain carries TRBV20-1 and TRBJ2-3, with TRBD2 identical over 10 bases. This CDR3 region has 16 residues. CDR1 is DFQATT and CDR2 is SNEGSKA in the germline V gene (reference sequence). Trimming cost V 3 bases and J 2 bases; bases outside gene matches: 8.

In regard to this clonotype: The CDR3 ends on some other residue instead of the conserved phenylalanine or tryptophan, so this is likely a read error. This sequence joins TRBV24-1 and TRBJ2-1, with 7 bases identical to TRBD1. The CDR3 loop spans 16 amino acids. Germline V lookup: CDR1 KGHDR, CDR2 SFDVKD. Unmatched junction bases numbered 5, after V lost 2 bases and J lost 2 bases. The CDR3 protein is CATSDSTGKTYNEQFL. For the CDR3, the DNA is TGTGCCACCAGTGATTCGACAGGGAAAACCTACAATGAGCAGTTCTTG.

This clonotype was seen many times. The gene calls are TRBV7-2 and TRBJ2-2, with 9 bases identical to TRBD2. From germline, CDR1 is SGHTA and CDR2 FQGNSA. The CDR3 sequence is 16 residues long. Trimming cost V 8 bases and J 7 bases; bases outside gene matches: 14. CDR3 coding DNA: TGTGCCAGCCACTTAGGGTCTAGCGGGAATCGCGGGGAGCTGTTTTTT. Residues: CASHLGSSGNRGELFF.

Details on this clonotype: At one end, the junction sequence differs from germline, possibly due to a read error. J is TRBJ1-1 and V is TRBV7-9, with unresolved D. The CDR3 spans 15 residues. Germline assignment: CDR1 SEHNR and CDR2 FQNEAQ (reference sequence). The CDR3: CATSVFEGPSTEAFF. As DNA, the CDR3 is TGTGCCACCAGCGTCTTCGAAGGGCCGAGCACTGAAGCTTTCTTT.

The genes are TRBV10-2 and TRBJ2-7; 10 positions match TRBD2. The CDR3 is 15 residues long. V dropped 8 bases and J dropped 6; count of bases not matched to a gene: 13. Looked up from germline, CDR1 is WSHSY and CDR2 is SAAADI. This chain's CDR3 is CASLRTAGGPGEQYF. CDR3 in DNA: TGCGCCAGCCTACGGACAGCGGGAGGGCCCGGCGAGCAGTACTTC.

V gene TRBV11-2 combines with J gene TRBJ2-7; 10 positions match TRBD2. After removal of 3 bases from V and 6 bases from J, the junction contained 2 bases not matched to a gene. Germline V gene lookup returns CDR1 SGHAT and CDR2 FQNNGV. There are 13 residues in the CDR3. The CDR3 DNA follows: TGTGCCAGCAGCTTCCTAGCGGGAGTCGAGCAGTACTTC. It specifies CASSFLAGVEQYF.

This chain uses TRBV5-1 with TRBJ2-2; a possible D gene is TRBD1 (6 bases). The V and J ends lost 4 bases and 2 bases respectively, with 15 bases between them. Germline V lookup: CDR1 SGHRS, CDR2 YFSETQ. The CDR3 has 16 amino acids. CDR3 coding DNA: TGCGCCAGCAGCCCGGGCTACAGGGTAAACACCGGGGAGCTGTTTTTT. Its translation is CASSPGYRVNTGELFF. The variable domain in full, completed from reference TRBV5-1 and TRBJ2-2, reads KAGVTQTPRYLIKTRGQQVTLSCSPISGHRSVSWYQQTPGQGLQFLFEYFSETQRNKGNFPGRFSGRQFSNSRSEMNVSTLELGDSALYLCASSPGYRVNTGELFFGEGSRLTVL.

The table lists this clonotype with many counts. The CDR3 nucleotides are TGCAGTGCTGACGGGACAGGGGCCACAGATACGCAGTATTTT. It yields the protein CSADGTGATDTQYF. The gene calls are TRBV20-1 and TRBJ2-3, with 10 bases lining up with TRBD1. The CDR3 contains 14 residues. J lost 2 bases, V lost 5 bases, and 4 bases had no gene match. Germline CDR1 is DFQATT and CDR2 is SNEGSKA (reference sequence).

The chain is built from TRBV12-3 or TRBV12-4 and TRBJ2-1; 14 bases match TRBD2. This CDR3 is built from 17 residues. J gave up 4 bases and V 5 bases, and 7 bases lay outside the gene matches. The CDR3: CASSPNRLAGGYNEQFF. DNA of the CDR3: TGTGCCAGCAGTCCCAACCGACTAGCGGGGGGGTACAATGAGCAGTTCTTC.

This clonotype was observed once. The V call is TRBV2, the J call TRBJ1-2; tentative D call: TRBD1 (6 bases). This CDR3 has 15 amino acids. CDR1 and CDR2 (germline): SNHLY, FYNNEI. The V and J ends lost 6 bases and 9 bases respectively, with 23 bases between them. This CDR3 is CASSLVPGPGHSYTF. The CDR3 DNA reads as TGTGCCAGCAGCTTAGTTCCCGGTCCGGGACATAGCTACACCTTC.

This chain joins TRBV15 and TRBJ2-7, with 7 bases that match TRBD2. The end of the DNA aligns better with TRBJ2-5, so the J call may be wrong. The CDR3 consists of 15 residues. Germline lookup yields CDR1 LNHNV and CDR2 YYDKDF (reference sequence). The CDR3 sequence: CATSRDAGDQETQYF. The CDR3 DNA follows: TGTGCCACCAGCAGAGATGCGGGGGACCAAGAGACCCAGTACTTC.

The chain combines TRBV19 with TRBJ2-7, with unresolved D. The CDR3 consists of 12 residues. CDR1 and CDR2 (germline): LNHDA, SQIVND (reference sequence). As DNA, the CDR3 is TGTGCTAGAGACCCCGGATCGTACGAGCAGTACTTC. This sequence encodes CARDPGSYEQYF. Complete variable domain (other parts from reference TRBV19 and TRBJ2-7): DGGITQSPKYLFRKEGQNVTLSCEQNLNHDAMYWYRQDPGQGLRLIYYSQIVNDFQKGDIAEGYSVSREKKESFPLTVTSAQKNPTAFYLCARDPGSYEQYFGPGTRLTVT.

Only one count was recorded for this clonotype. CDR3 sequence reads: CASSPPGTETYEQYF. The CDR3 DNA sequence: TGTGCCAGCAGTCCCCCCGGGACGGAAACCTACGAGCAGTACTTC. V and J are TRBV9 and TRBJ2-7; D might be TRBD1 or TRBD2, each matching 5 bases. V shed 5 bases and J shed 2 bases, with 17 bases lying between them. CDR3 length equals 15 residues. Germline values: CDR1 SGDLS, CDR2 YYNGEE.

This clonotype was seen more than once but under ten times. The chain employs TRBV6-5 and TRBJ2-7; no firm D call. Between the trimmed V and J ends, which lost 6 bases and 1 base, there was a span of 10 bases. The germline CDR1 and CDR2 sequences are MNHEY and SVGAGI. The CDR3 extends over 13 amino acids. The CDR3 bases are TGTGCCAGCAGAACCTCCCCTTCCTACGAGCAGTACTTC. It specifies CASRTSPSYEQYF.

The chain has TRBV24-1 and TRBJ2-2; D not resolved. Trimming took 1 base from V and 4 from J, leaving 12 bases between them. The CDR3 covers 16 residues. Germline CDR1 and CDR2: KGHDR and SFDVKD. DNA for the CDR3: TGTGCCACCAGTGATTTCAGGCCAGCAAGCACCGGGGAGCTGTTTTTT. Its translation is CATSDFRPASTGELFF.

A remark on this clonotype: With a much larger clone just one base away, this may be a read error. The chain carries TRBV6-5 and TRBJ2-2; TRBD2 might be the D (5 bases). The CDR3 extends over 12 amino acids. CDR1 and CDR2 from the germline V gene are MNHEY and SVGAGI. The CDR3 loop reads CASRATTGELSF. The DNA for the CDR3 is TGTGCCAGCAGAGCCACCACCGGGGAGCTGTCTTTT.

In its sample, this clonotype was seen many times. This chain's CDR3 is CASSASGAETQYF. CDR3 nucleotide sequence: TGCGCCAGCAGTGCATCAGGGGCAGAGACCCAGTACTTC. The chain has TRBV10-1 and TRBJ2-5; perhaps TRBD1 as D (6 bases). Between the trimmed V and J ends, which lost 4 bases and 4 bases, there was a span of 10 bases. Germline-derived CDR1 and CDR2 are WNHNN and SYGVQD (reference sequence). This CDR3 region has 13 residues.

This clonotype occurred once. V and J are TRBV9 and TRBJ2-2; D might be TRBD1 or TRBD2, each matching 6 bases. Germline V gene sequence: CDR1 SGDLS, CDR2 YYNGEE. V was shortened by 3 bases and J by 8 bases, with 17 bases between the two germline ends. CDR3 length: 15 residues. CDR3 in DNA: TGTGCCAGCAGCGCGTTTGTCGGGGGCACAGGGGAGCTGTTTTTT. It yields the protein CASSAFVGGTGELFF.

The chain joins TRBV20-1 to TRBJ2-7; 11 nucleotides line up with TRBD2. V dropped 6 bases and J dropped 7; count of bases not matched to a gene: 14. The V gene's germline CDR1 is DFQATT and CDR2 SNEGSKA (reference sequence). The CDR3 has 15 amino acids. CDR3 in amino acids: CSAPGLTSGIREQYF. DNA of the CDR3: TGCAGTGCCCCAGGATTGACTAGCGGGATTAGGGAGCAGTACTTC.

The genes are TRBV20-1 and TRBJ2-7, with 7 bases fitting TRBD2. The germline gives CDR1 DFQATT, CDR2 SNEGSKA (reference sequence). The CDR3 covers 13 residues. The trim removed 2 bases at V and 2 bases at J, leaving 3 bases unmatched. CDR3 bases: TGCAGTGCTAGACGGCGGGGGACCTACGAGCAGTACTTC. The encoded protein is CSARRRGTYEQYF.

The chain's CDR3 is CASSYGRDQETQYF. The DNA for the CDR3 is TGTGCCAGCAGTTATGGACGAGACCAAGAGACCCAGTACTTC. This sequence joins TRBV2 and TRBJ2-5; D remains unclear. The germline gives CDR1 SNHLY, CDR2 FYNNEI. V was pared by 5 bases and J by 0 bases, with 10 bases between. The CDR3 consists of 14 residues.

The chain links TRBV2 to TRBJ2-5; D unresolved. V was shortened by 1 base and J by 5 bases, with 8 bases between the two germline ends. CDR1 is SNHLY, CDR2 FYNNEI, per germline. CDR3 length: 13 amino acids. The chain's CDR3 is CASSEGGRETQYF. In nucleotides, the CDR3 is TGTGCCAGCAGTGAAGGGGGTCGGGAGACCCAGTACTTC.

As concerns this clonotype: Relative to the germline gene, one junction end is altered; a read error may explain this. The chain joins TRBV7-9 to TRBJ1-5; D might be TRBD1 (6 bases). From germline, CDR1 is SEHNR and CDR2 FQNEAQ (reference sequence). The CDR3 sequence is 16 residues long. CDR3 coding DNA: TGTGCCAGCAGCTTAGAGGGGGGGCCACGCAATCAGCCCCAGCATTTC. It codes for CASSLEGGPRNQPQHF. Full variable domain (remainder filled in from reference TRBV7-9 and TRBJ1-5): DTGVSQNPRHKITKRGQNVTFRCDPISEHNRLYWYRQTLGQGPEFLTYFQNEAQLEKSRLLSDRFSAERPKGSFSTLEIQRTEQGDSAMYLCASSLEGGPRNQPQHFGDGTRLSIL.

On this clonotype: The junction departs from the called germline gene at one end, perhaps through a read error. The J gene is TRBJ2-7, the V gene TRBV13; 9 bases match TRBD1. CDR1 and CDR2 from the germline V gene are PRHDT and FYEKMQ (reference sequence). The CDR3 is 15 amino acids. The CDR3 region is CASSPRDRVSYEQYF. CDR3 sequence (DNA): TGCGCCAGCAGCCCCCGGGACAGGGTCTCCTACGAGCAGTACTTC.

This clonotype was observed a few times. This chain uses TRBV24-1 with TRBJ2-1; TRBD2 aligns across 8 bases. The J segment lost 2 bases and the V segment lost 2 bases, leaving 7 bases of the junction unmatched. Germline V gives CDR1 KGHDR, CDR2 SFDVKD. This CDR3 region has 17 residues. CDR3 sequence reads: CATSDSQPGLAYNEQFF. DNA of the CDR3: TGTGCCACCAGTGATTCACAACCGGGACTAGCCTACAATGAGCAGTTCTTC.

As regards this clonotype: Lacking the conserved final phenylalanine or tryptophan, this CDR3 likely reflects a read error. It is unclear where the CDR3 begins or ends on the DNA, so no DNA is shown, and the CDR3 is as TCRdb lists it. The J gene is TRBJ2-7, the V gene TRBV20-1; TRBD2, the D gene given by the table, was not confirmed from the DNA. The CDR3 region is 8 residues in length, termini included. The germline CDR1 and CDR2 sequences are DFQATT and SNEGSKA (reference sequence). The CDR3 loop is CSARPGLA.

This clonotype was observed many times. V usage is TRBV5-8 and J usage is TRBJ2-6; no reliable D call. The CDR3 consists of 16 residues. The germline CDR1 and CDR2 sequences are SGHTS and YDEGEE. Trimming removed 3 bases from V and 0 bases from J, with 10 bases in between. As DNA, the CDR3 is TGTGCCAGCAGCTGGGCAGGTAGCTCTGGGGCCAACGTCCTGACTTTC. Translating it yields CASSWAGSSGANVLTF.